The clone carrying this T cell receptor (beta chain) occurred a few times. Its antigen is not known. This entry is derived from a study of CD8+ T cells in alopecia areata. Whole-study context: Severity among treated patients was scored by the percentage of scalp area affected. General observations from the study: Possibly because of HLA-related factors, TCR sharing was less clear across patients than in mice. For lesional scalp, especially alopecia totalis/universalis, clonality was higher than in normal scalp.

Once RNA had been extracted, it was reverse transcribed into cDNA to act as the sequencing template. The protocol was immunoSEQ multiplex PCR, while the TCRdb copy is restricted to in-frame clones and leaves out a portion. The table lists more than 110,000 clones, approximately 85% of them singletons. The treatment denotes: oral pan-JAK inhibitor, 5-10 mg twice daily. Peripheral blood, together with lesional scalp punch biopsies, was collected from alopecia areata patients. There are 15 residues in the CDR3. Per the germline V gene, CDR1 is SGHRS and CDR2 is YFSETQ. After removal of 4 bases from V and 4 bases from J, the junction contained 5 bases not matched to a gene.

The V gene is TRBV5-1, the J gene TRBJ2-1; 10 bases match TRBD2. Specimen: CD8+ T cells sorted from blood, collected at week 4, from a patient treated with tofacitinib. The sequence derives from a human donor with alopecia areata. CDR3 region: CASSPGTSVYNEQFF. CDR3 DNA: TGCGCCAGCAGCCCGGGGACTAGCGTGTACAATGAGCAGTTCTTC.